This is a list of T cell receptor beta chains from one sample in a study of blood T cell repertoires in COVID-19. Libraries were prepared by immunoSEQ multiplex PCR; TCRdb keeps only in-frame clonotypes and omits some of them. In the table there are 130,000 or so clones, roughly three quarters of which are singletons. The sample comprised peripheral blood. These TCRs come from a human donor in a cohort sampled during active COVID-19. CDR3s include the opening cysteine and the closing phenylalanine or tryptophan. A D gene is named only where the DNA matches it firmly. Expanded clones are given a class, and other clones once, few, many or no size at all.

V gene	clone size	J gene	D gene	CDR3 protein	CDR3 DNA
TRBV2	NA	TRBJ2-7	NA	CASSDANSYEQYF	TGTGCCAGCAGTGATGCGAATTCGTACGAGCAGTACTTC
TRBV19	NA	TRBJ1-1	NA	CASSILGAHTEAFF	TGTGCCAGTAGTATACTGGGGGCGCACACTGAAGCTTTCTTT
TRBV5-5	NA	TRBJ1-3	NA	CASSLVLSGNTIYF	TGTGCCAGCAGCTTGGTCCTCTCTGGAAACACCATATATTTT
TRBV5-1	NA	TRBJ2-3	TRBD1	CASSRIGQGLNTQYF	TGCGCCAGCAGCCGGATCGGACAGGGTCTAAATACGCAGTATTTT
TRBV2	NA	TRBJ1-2	NA	CASRAPQILHGYTF	TGTGCCAGCAGAGCTCCACAGATTTTGCATGGCTACACCTTC
TRBV12-5	NA	TRBJ1-1	TRBD1	CASGSSGTEMNTEAFF	TGTGCTAGTGGTTCCTCGGGGACAGAGATGAACACTGAAGCTTTCTTT
TRBV3-1/TRBV3-2	few	TRBJ2-7	NA	CASSPQEGYSYEQYF	TGTGCCAGCAGTCCACAGGAAGGTTACTCCTACGAGCAGTACTTC
TRBV3-1/TRBV3-2	NA	TRBJ1-4	NA	CASSQIRRATNEKLFF	TGTGCCAGCAGCCAAATTCGTCGGGCAACTAATGAAAAACTGTTTTTT
TRBV6-5	NA	TRBJ1-2	NA	CASSSGMGRGQYGYTF	TGTGCCAGCAGTTCCGGAATGGGAAGGGGACAATATGGCTACACCTTC
TRBV28	NA	TRBJ2-7	NA	CASRHETYEQYF	TGTGCCAGCAGGCACGAGACCTACGAGCAGTACTTC
TRBV10-1	NA	TRBJ1-1	NA	CASSAVKGPGTEAFF	TGCGCCAGCAGTGCCGTCAAGGGGCCGGGCACTGAAGCTTTCTTT
TRBV6-6	NA	TRBJ1-2	NA	CASRDSPNYGYTF	TGTGCCAGCCGGGACTCTCCTAACTATGGCTACACCTTC
TRBV10-3	few	TRBJ1-1	NA	CAIRSGPEAFF	TGTGCCATCAGGTCAGGGCCTGAAGCTTTCTTT
TRBV4-2	NA	TRBJ1-1	NA	CASSQDSLNTEAFF	TGTGCCAGCAGCCAAGACAGTTTGAACACTGAAGCTTTCTTT
TRBV6-5	NA	TRBJ2-7	TRBD2	CATGGGSLDEQYF	TGTGCCACCGGGGGAGGGAGTTTGGACGAGCAGTACTTC
TRBV9	NA	TRBJ2-5	NA	CASSVGGGTEETQYF	TGTGCCAGCAGCGTAGGGGGCGGGACAGAAGAGACCCAGTACTTC
TRBV11-2	once	TRBJ2-7	NA	CASSSISSEGREQYF	TGTGCCAGCAGCTCCATCTCCTCCGAGGGCCGCGAGCAGTACTTC
TRBV18	NA	TRBJ1-1	NA	CASSRISTRNTEAFF	TGTGCCAGCTCGCGCATAAGCACCCGGAACACTGAAGCTTTCTTT
TRBV10-2	once	TRBJ2-7	NA	CASTKPVGQGPYEQYF	TGCGCCAGCACGAAGCCGGTGGGGCAGGGTCCCTACGAGCAGTACTTC
TRBV19	NA	TRBJ1-3	NA	CASSPRTDYSGNTIYF	TGTGCCAGTAGTCCACGGACAGACTACTCTGGAAACACCATATATTTT
TRBV28	NA	TRBJ1-1	TRBD1	CASSLDRASTEAFF	TGTGCCAGCAGTCTCGACAGGGCGTCGACTGAAGCTTTCTTT
TRBV4-1	NA	TRBJ1-1	NA	CASSVQGSTEAFF	TGCGCCAGCAGTGTACAGGGTAGCACTGAAGCTTTCTTT
TRBV11-2	few	TRBJ1-6	NA	CASSFGGYNSPLHF	TGTGCCAGCAGCTTCGGGGGCTATAATTCACCCCTCCACTTT
TRBV5-6	NA	TRBJ1-6	TRBD1	CASSPGTAYNSPLHF	TGTGCCAGCAGCCCCGGGACAGCGTATAATTCACCCCTCCACTTT
TRBV7-9	NA	TRBJ1-2	NA	CASSLGARGYGYTF	TGTGCCAGCAGCTTAGGCGCAAGAGGCTATGGCTACACCTTC
TRBV27	NA	TRBJ1-5	NA	CASSRSMGGRPQHF	TGTGCCAGCAGTCGTAGCATGGGGGGACGGCCCCAGCATTTT
TRBV11-2	NA	TRBJ2-7	TRBD2	CASSFGAGGPYEQYF	TGTGCCAGCAGCTTTGGAGCGGGGGGGCCATACGAGCAGTACTTC
TRBV5-1	NA	TRBJ1-4	TRBD1	CASSALIGTVNEKLFF	TGCGCCAGCAGCGCCCTAATAGGGACAGTCAATGAAAAACTGTTTTTT
TRBV6-5	NA	TRBJ1-1	TRBD1	CASRLGQGNTEAFF	TGTGCCAGCAGGCTCGGACAGGGTAACACTGAAGCTTTCTTT
TRBV25-1	NA	TRBJ2-7	NA	CASSSNSYEQYF	TGTGCCAGCAGTTCCAACTCCTACGAGCAGTACTTC
TRBV28	NA	TRBJ2-3	NA	CASSPSLELSTDTQYF	TGTGCCAGCAGTCCCTCCCTAGAGCTGAGTACAGATACGCAGTATTTT
TRBV6-4	NA	TRBJ2-7	NA	CASSDPQQGPTYEQYF	TGTGCCAGCAGTGACCCCCAACAGGGACCTACCTACGAGCAGTACTTC
TRBV7-9	NA	TRBJ2-7	TRBD2	CASSFSGSSYEQYF	TGTGCCAGCAGCTTCAGCGGGAGCTCCTACGAGCAGTACTTC
TRBV14	NA	TRBJ2-2	NA	CASSQDSLRNTGELFF	TGTGCCAGCAGCCAAGACTCCCTGAGGAACACCGGGGAGCTGTTTTTT
TRBV6-6	NA	TRBJ2-2	TRBD2	CASRGGTGELFF	TGTGCCAGCCGGGGGGGTACCGGGGAGCTGTTTTTT
TRBV29-1	NA	TRBJ2-7	TRBD1	CSVGQGAYEQYF	TGCAGCGTTGGACAGGGCGCCTACGAGCAGTACTTC
TRBV3-1/TRBV3-2	NA	TRBJ2-7	TRBD1	CASSLRTGSYEQYF	TGTGCCAGCAGCCTCCGGACAGGAAGCTACGAGCAGTACTTC
TRBV7-6	NA	TRBJ1-5	TRBD1	CANGTGGHQPQHF	TGTGCTAACGGGACAGGGGGACATCAGCCCCAGCATTTT
TRBV24-1	NA	TRBJ1-3	TRBD1	CATSDPGQGNTIYF	TGTGCCACCAGTGATCCGGGACAGGGAAACACCATATATTTT